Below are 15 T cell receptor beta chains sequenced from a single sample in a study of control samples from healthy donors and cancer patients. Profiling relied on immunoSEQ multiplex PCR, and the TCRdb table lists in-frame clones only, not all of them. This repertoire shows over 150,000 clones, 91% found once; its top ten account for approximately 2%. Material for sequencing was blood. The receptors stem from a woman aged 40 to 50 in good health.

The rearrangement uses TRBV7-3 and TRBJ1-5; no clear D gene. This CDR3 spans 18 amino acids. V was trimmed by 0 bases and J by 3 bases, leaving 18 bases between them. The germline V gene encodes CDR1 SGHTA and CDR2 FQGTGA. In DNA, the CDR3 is TGTGCCAGCAGCTTAACCCTGGGTACATGCCCCGACAATCAGCCCCAGCATTTT. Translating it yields CASSLTLGTCPDNQPQHF. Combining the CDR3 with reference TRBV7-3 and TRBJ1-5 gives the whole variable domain GAGVSQTPSNKVTEKGKYVELRCDPISGHTALYWYRQSLGQGPEFLIYFQGTGAADDSGLPNDRFFAVRPEGSVSTLKIQRTERGDSAVYLCASSLTLGTCPDNQPQHFGDGTRLSIL.

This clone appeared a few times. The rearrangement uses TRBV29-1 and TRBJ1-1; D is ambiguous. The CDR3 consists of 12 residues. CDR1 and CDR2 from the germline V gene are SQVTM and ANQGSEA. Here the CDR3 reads CSVRAYDTEAFF. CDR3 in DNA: TGCAGTGTTAGGGCGTACGACACTGAAGCTTTCTTT.

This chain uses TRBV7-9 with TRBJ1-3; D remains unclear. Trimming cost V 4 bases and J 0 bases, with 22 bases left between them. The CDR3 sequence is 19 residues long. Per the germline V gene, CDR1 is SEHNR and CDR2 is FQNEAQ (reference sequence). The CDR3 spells CASSSLRASKISSGNTIYF. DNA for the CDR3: TGTGCCAGCAGCTCCCTCCGCGCCAGCAAAATTAGCTCTGGAAACACCATATATTTT.

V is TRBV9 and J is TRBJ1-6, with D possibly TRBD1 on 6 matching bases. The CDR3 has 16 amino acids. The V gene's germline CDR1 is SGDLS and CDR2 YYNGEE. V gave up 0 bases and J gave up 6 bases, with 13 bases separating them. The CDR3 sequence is CASSVGPGDINSPLHF. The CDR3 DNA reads TGTGCCAGCAGCGTAGGTCCCGGGGACATTAATTCACCCCTCCACTTT.

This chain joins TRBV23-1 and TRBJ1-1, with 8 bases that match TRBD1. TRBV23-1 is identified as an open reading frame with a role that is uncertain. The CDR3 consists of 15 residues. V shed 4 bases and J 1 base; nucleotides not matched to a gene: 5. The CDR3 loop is CASSPWDRRNTEAFF. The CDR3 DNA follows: TGCGCCAGCAGTCCCTGGGACAGGCGGAACACTGAAGCTTTCTTT.

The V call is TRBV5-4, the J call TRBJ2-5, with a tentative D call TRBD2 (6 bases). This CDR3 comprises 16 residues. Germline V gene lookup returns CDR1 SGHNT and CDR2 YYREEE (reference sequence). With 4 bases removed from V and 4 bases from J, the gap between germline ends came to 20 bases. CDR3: CASSPQSTRGRETQYF. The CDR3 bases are TGTGCCAGCAGCCCCCAGTCGACCCGGGGGAGAGAGACCCAGTACTTC.

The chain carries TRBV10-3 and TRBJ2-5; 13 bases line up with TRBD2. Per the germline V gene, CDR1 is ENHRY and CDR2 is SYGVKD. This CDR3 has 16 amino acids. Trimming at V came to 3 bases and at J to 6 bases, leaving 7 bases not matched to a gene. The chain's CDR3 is CAISDTRLAGGQTQYF. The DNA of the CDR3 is TGTGCCATCAGTGATACCAGACTAGCGGGGGGTCAGACCCAGTACTTC.

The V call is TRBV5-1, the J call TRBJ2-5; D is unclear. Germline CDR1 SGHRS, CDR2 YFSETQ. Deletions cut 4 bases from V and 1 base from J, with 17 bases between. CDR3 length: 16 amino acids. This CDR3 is CASSPGPRVAQETQYF. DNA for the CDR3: TGCGCCAGCAGCCCGGGCCCAAGGGTGGCCCAAGAGACCCAGTACTTC.

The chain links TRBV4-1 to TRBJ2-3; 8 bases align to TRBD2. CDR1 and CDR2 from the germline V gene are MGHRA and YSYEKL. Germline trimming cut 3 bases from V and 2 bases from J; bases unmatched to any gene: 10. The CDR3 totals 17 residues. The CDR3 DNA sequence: TGCGCCAGCAGCCAGACCTTGAGTAGCGGGGTCACAGATACGCAGTATTTT. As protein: CASSQTLSSGVTDTQYF.

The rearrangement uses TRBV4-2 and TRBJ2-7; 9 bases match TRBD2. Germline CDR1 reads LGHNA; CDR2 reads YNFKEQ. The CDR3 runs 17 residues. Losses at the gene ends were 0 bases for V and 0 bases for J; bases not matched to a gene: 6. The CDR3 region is CASSQDMVAGDSYEQYF. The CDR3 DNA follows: TGTGCCAGCAGCCAAGATATGGTAGCGGGGGACTCCTACGAGCAGTACTTC.

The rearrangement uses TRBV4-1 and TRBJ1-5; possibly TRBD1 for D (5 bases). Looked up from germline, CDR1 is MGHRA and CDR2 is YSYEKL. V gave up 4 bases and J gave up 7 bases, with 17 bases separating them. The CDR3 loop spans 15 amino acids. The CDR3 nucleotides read TGCGCCAGCAGCCTCACCCAGGGTGGGGAACAGCCCCAGCATTTT. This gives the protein CASSLTQGGEQPQHF.

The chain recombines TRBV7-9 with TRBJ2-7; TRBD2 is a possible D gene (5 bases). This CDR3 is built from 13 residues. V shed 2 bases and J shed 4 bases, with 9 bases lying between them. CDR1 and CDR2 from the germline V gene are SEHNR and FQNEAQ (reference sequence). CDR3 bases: TGTGCCAGCAGCTTAAAAGGAGGTTACGAGCAGTACTTC. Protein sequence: CASSLKGGYEQYF.

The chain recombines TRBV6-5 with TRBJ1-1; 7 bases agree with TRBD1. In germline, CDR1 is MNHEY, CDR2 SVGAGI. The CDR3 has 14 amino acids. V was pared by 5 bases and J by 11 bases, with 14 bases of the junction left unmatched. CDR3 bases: TGTGCCAGCAGTCCCGGGAACAGGGGCGGTAGGGCTTTCTTT. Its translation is CASSPGNRGGRAFF.

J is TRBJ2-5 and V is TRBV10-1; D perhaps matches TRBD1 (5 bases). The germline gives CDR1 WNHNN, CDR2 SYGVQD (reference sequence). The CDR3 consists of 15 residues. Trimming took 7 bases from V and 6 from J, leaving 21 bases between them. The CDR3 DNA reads TGCGCCAGCACAGTATCCAGGGCAGGGAAGAAGACCCAGTACTTC. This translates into CASTVSRAGKKTQYF.

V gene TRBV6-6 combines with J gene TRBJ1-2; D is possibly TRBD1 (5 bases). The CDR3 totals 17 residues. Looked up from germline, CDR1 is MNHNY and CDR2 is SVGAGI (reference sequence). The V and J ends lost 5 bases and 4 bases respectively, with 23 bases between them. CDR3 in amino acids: CASSLYRAGGSTYGYTF. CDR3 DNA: TGTGCCAGCAGTCTATACCGGGCCGGGGGGTCTACCTATGGCTACACCTTC.